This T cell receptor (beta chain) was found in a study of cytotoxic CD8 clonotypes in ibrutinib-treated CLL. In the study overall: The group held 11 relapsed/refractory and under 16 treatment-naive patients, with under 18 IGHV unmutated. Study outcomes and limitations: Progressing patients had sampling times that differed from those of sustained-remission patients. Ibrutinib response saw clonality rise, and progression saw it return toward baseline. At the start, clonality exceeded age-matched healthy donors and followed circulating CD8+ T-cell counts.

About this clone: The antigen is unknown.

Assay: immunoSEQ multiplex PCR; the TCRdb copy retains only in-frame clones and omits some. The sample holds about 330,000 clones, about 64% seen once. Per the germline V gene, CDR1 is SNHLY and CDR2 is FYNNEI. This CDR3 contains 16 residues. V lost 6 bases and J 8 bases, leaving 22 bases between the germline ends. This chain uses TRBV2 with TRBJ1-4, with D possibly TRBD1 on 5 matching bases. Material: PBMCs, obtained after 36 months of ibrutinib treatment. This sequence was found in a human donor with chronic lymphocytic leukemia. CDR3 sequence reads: CASRFPLVGAREKLFF. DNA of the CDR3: TGTGCCAGCAGATTCCCCTTGGTAGGGGCTCGAGAAAAACTGTTTTTT.